Described below is a single T cell receptor beta chain sequence and its context. This clonotype was seen repeatedly, ten times or more. Its antigen is still unknown. One base away there is no much larger clone; base qualities are not given. These data belong to a study of T cells after yellow fever vaccination (dated by TCRdb to between 2018 and 2021). Study-level background: The SMART-Seq v4 Ultra Low Input RNA kit was used to prepare libraries from fractions with low cell numbers. To follow T-cell clones before and after both primary and booster YFV17D yellow fever vaccination, bulk TCR alpha and beta repertoires underwent longitudinal sequencing. Two healthy male donors, one aged 18 to 30 and one aged 30 to 40 years, made up the cohort. Blood was collected at multiple timepoints before and after primary and secondary immunization, and bulk PBMC replicates and cell subsets were isolated.

The instrument given in TCRdb is Illumina NovaSeq 6000. TCR cDNA was made using 5'RACE template switching, a step that added a universal primer site and unique molecular identifiers. Priming of cDNA synthesis was performed from both the TCR alpha and TCR beta constant segments. Two PCR steps were used to amplify libraries, with sample barcodes and sequencing adapters being added in the second step. Sequencing of the libraries was done on either Illumina HiSeq 2500 (2x100 bp) or NovaSeq (2x150 bp). In the paper's pipeline: Reads were demultiplexed and collapsed into UMI consensus sequences with MIGEC, and V(D)J alignment was performed with MiXCR. Clonotypes responding to the vaccine were identified with edgeR on replicate PBMC samples, with the criteria of FDR below 0.01 and a log2 fold change above 5 up to day 15. Bulk clonotypes were assigned CD4 or CD8 identity according to which sequenced CD4 or CD8 repertoire held them at higher abundance. The public reads were run again by TCRdb, first through fastp at Q25 and then through MiXCR, and only productive beta chains were kept. CDR3 protein sequences are deduplicated, and each keeps its most common genes and DNA. These V and J calls originate from TCRdb's pipeline instead of the authors' own analysis. This sample comprises about 160,000 distinct CDR3 sequences, approximately 10% of them detected only once. Roughly 36% of the sample rests with the top ten.

The sample's treatment or condition, from its label and the paper: live attenuated yellow fever vaccine strain. A standard Ficoll-Paque protocol was used to isolate PBMCs from peripheral blood. Dynabeads CD4 and CD8 positive selection kits were used to isolate the CD4 and CD8 T-cell fractions. TriZol was used to extract RNA from bulk PBMCs, CD4 and CD8 fractions, and dextramer-positive and dextramer-negative fractions. What the authors observed across the whole study: The secondary T-cell response was found to be weaker but faster than the primary response, with a peak reached on day 5 rather than on day 15. After the booster, most clones that had expanded after primary vaccination were detected again (nearly 98% of CD4 and more than 80% of CD8), suggesting broad maintenance of memory. Only a couple of donors were included in the study, so the extent to which the findings can be generalized is limited. FACS-sorted repertoires could contain abundant contaminating clonotypes from the bulk population, so computational filtering was required. A small fraction of clonotypes appeared in both the CD4 and CD8 compartments, likely as a result of convergent recombination.

The CDR1 and CDR2 encoded by the germline V gene are MGHRA and YSYEKL. The CDR3 holds 12 amino acids from the cysteine to the phenylalanine. The read is trimmed to its CDR3 DNA, 36 bases read in frame from base 1. V is pared back by 5 bases and J by 8 bases, with 12 bases lying between the germline termini. The rearranged chain carries TRBV4-1 and TRBJ1-1; no D segment can be confidently identified. This sample comprised CD8+ T cells sorted from PBMCs, obtained 45 days after the yellow fever booster vaccination. This TCR came from a man aged 18-30 years who received the YFV17D yellow fever vaccine. The nucleotides read TGCGCCAGCAGCGCATACGGGGTGGAAGCTTTCTTT. It translates as CASSAYGVEAFF.